The 16 T cell receptor beta chains in this list originate from one sample, sequenced in a study of T-cell memory formation after mild COVID-19. Via MiXCR, TCRdb re-called the 5' RACE reads, giving one row per CDR3 protein. In the table there are fewer than 500,000 distinct CDR3 sequences, around 27% of which are singletons. Source material: PBMCs or a T cell subset sorted from them (not recorded which). The receptor source for this set is an adult woman who had mild COVID-19 (a few samples of this study predate the infection). Cell type and time point are not known.

This clonotype has a handful of counts. The chain combines TRBV12-3 or TRBV12-4 with TRBJ1-1; D gene ambiguous. The CDR3 runs 14 residues. V shed 3 bases and J shed 0 bases, with 8 bases lying between them. CDR3 sequence reads: CASSFKQMNTEAFF. DNA for the CDR3: TGTGCCAGCAGTTTCAAGCAAATGAACACTGAAGCTTTCTTT.

The rearrangement uses TRBV7-9 and TRBJ2-3, with D unclear. Germline assignment: CDR1 SEHNR and CDR2 FQNEAQ (reference sequence). Trimming shortened V by 2 bases and J by 1 base, and 13 bases separated the two germline ends. The CDR3 length is 16 residues. CDR3 sequence reads: CASSLLGSLGTDTQYF. CDR3 DNA: TGTGCCAGCAGCTTACTGGGGTCTCTCGGCACAGATACGCAGTATTTT.

The chain has TRBV7-2 and TRBJ2-7, with 9 bases aligning to TRBD1. This CDR3 has 13 residues. The J segment lost 4 bases and the V segment lost 5 bases, leaving 3 bases of the junction unmatched. The germline CDR1 and CDR2 sequences are SGHTA and FQGNSA. The CDR3 protein is CASSTQGAYEQYF. The CDR3 region has the DNA TGTGCCAGCAGCACACAGGGGGCGTACGAGCAGTACTTC.

V and J are TRBV6-6 and TRBJ1-5; TRBD1 matches 8 bases. The CDR3 runs 18 residues. With 2 bases clipped from V and 0 bases from J, the junction kept 9 bases outside the gene matches. Germline V CDR1 and CDR2: MNHNY, SVGAGI (reference sequence). The CDR3 nucleotides read TGTGCCAGCAGTTACGGGCCCGGACAGGGATATAGCAATCAGCCCCAGCATTTT. Amino acids: CASSYGPGQGYSNQPQHF.

CDR3 region: CSVSGTLPYEQYF. The CDR3 DNA follows: TGCAGCGTCTCCGGGACATTGCCCTACGAGCAGTACTTC. The chain joins TRBV29-1 to TRBJ2-7; a weak D match, TRBD1 (6 bases). This CDR3 has 13 amino acids. CDR1 and CDR2 from the germline V gene are SQVTM and ANQGSEA. V dropped 6 bases and J dropped 2 bases, with 14 bases sitting between them.

V gene TRBV12-3 or TRBV12-4 combines with J gene TRBJ2-2; no clear D gene. V shed 10 bases and J shed 1 base, with 13 bases lying between them. The CDR3 length is 14 residues. The CDR3 loop is CATRSWGNTGELFF. The CDR3 nucleotides are TGTGCCACGCGTAGCTGGGGGAACACCGGGGAGCTGTTTTTT.

Only a few counts were recorded for this clonotype. The genes are TRBV18 and TRBJ2-1; TRBD1 matches 9 bases. The CDR3 spans 15 residues. Germline V gives CDR1 KGHSH, CDR2 LQKENI. V dropped 3 bases and J dropped 7; count of bases not matched to a gene: 7. The DNA of the CDR3 is TGTGCCAGCTCACCGTTACAGGGGGCGGGTAATGAGCAGTTCTTC. Translating it yields CASSPLQGAGNEQFF. Full variable domain (missing parts from reference TRBV18 and TRBJ2-1): NAGVMQNPRHLVRRRGQEARLRCSPMKGHSHVYWYRQLPEEGLKFMVYLQKENIIDESGMPKERFSAEFPKEGPSILRIQQVVRGDSAAYFCASSPLQGAGNEQFFGPGTRLTVL.

The chain links TRBV5-1 to TRBJ2-1, with 14 bases identical to TRBD2. V lost 7 bases to trimming and J lost 4 bases; unmatched junction nucleotides: 4. Germline-derived CDR1 and CDR2 are SGHRS and YFSETQ. The CDR3 spans 15 residues. CDR3 DNA sequence: TGCGCCAGCGGGACTAGCGGGGGAGTTTACAATGAGCAGTTCTTC. It yields the protein CASGTSGGVYNEQFF.

This clonotype was counted at least ten times. The chain uses TRBV6-1 and TRBJ2-7, with D possibly TRBD2 on 5 matching bases. Trimming shortened V by 1 base and J by 5 bases, and 15 bases separated the two germline ends. Germline CDR1 MNHNS, CDR2 SASEGT. The CDR3 loop spans 15 amino acids. The CDR3 DNA reads as TGTGCCAGCAGTGAAGTGGCCGGGGATTTCAACGAGCAGTACTTC. This codes for CASSEVAGDFNEQYF.

This clonotype was observed a handful of times. The chain combines TRBV5-1 with TRBJ2-3; unclear D gene. Germline values: CDR1 SGHRS, CDR2 YFSETQ. V was pared by 4 bases and J by 2 bases, with 17 bases between. This CDR3 is built from 16 residues. The chain's CDR3 is CASSPSAGRFTDTQYF. In nucleotides, the CDR3 is TGCGCCAGCAGCCCGTCGGCAGGACGCTTCACAGATACGCAGTATTTT.

There are a few counts of this clonotype. This chain joins TRBV18 and TRBJ1-1; unclear D gene. Germline loops: CDR1 KGHSH, CDR2 LQKENI. The CDR3 consists of 13 residues. V lost 0 bases and J 4 bases, leaving 6 bases between the germline ends. The CDR3 loop reads CASSPPGRTEAFF. The CDR3 nucleotides read TGTGCCAGCTCACCACCAGGGCGCACTGAAGCTTTCTTT.

The rearrangement links TRBV19 to TRBJ2-7; 9 positions agree with TRBD1. Germline V gene data show CDR1 as LNHDA and CDR2 as SQIVND (reference sequence). The V gene end was trimmed by 5 bases and the J gene end by 5 bases; junction bases not matched to a gene: 10. The CDR3 runs 15 residues. The CDR3 here is CASSSTGTGNDEQYF. The CDR3 nucleotides are TGTGCCAGTAGTTCTACCGGGACAGGGAACGACGAGCAGTACTTC.

This clonotype has only one observation. V is TRBV3-1 and J is TRBJ1-4, with TRBD1 as a possible D gene (6 bases). The germline V gene encodes CDR1 LGHDT and CDR2 YNNKEL (reference sequence). CDR3 length: 14 amino acids. V was shortened by 1 base and J by 5 bases, with 8 bases between the two germline ends. Written as DNA, the CDR3 is TGTGCCAGCAGCCAAGGGGGGGCGAATGAAAAACTGTTTTTT. This codes for CASSQGGANEKLFF.

This chain joins TRBV6-1 and TRBJ1-1; D may be TRBD1 (6 bases). From germline, CDR1 is MNHNS and CDR2 SASEGT. The CDR3 sequence is 14 residues long. Between the trimmed V and J ends, which lost 5 bases and 4 bases, there was a span of 14 bases. The CDR3, as DNA: TGTGCCAGCAGTACGGGACACAGGGCCACTGAAGCTTTCTTT. Its translation is CASSTGHRATEAFF.

This clonotype was found many times. The chain combines TRBV7-9 with TRBJ2-1; D is ambiguous. Trimming removed 2 bases from V and 6 bases from J, with 17 bases in between. The CDR3 sequence is 16 residues long. CDR1 and CDR2 (germline): SEHNR, FQNEAQ (reference sequence). This CDR3 is CASSLFGGFGRNEQFF. Here the CDR3 DNA reads TGTGCCAGCAGCTTATTCGGTGGATTCGGCCGCAATGAGCAGTTCTTC.

This clonotype has just one count. The CDR3 nucleotides are TGTGCCAGTAGACGACAGATAATCGGTGGAGATACGCAGTATTTT. Amino acids: CASRRQIIGGDTQYF. The chain couples TRBV19 to TRBJ2-3; weak D call: TRBD1 (5 bases). The germline CDR1 and CDR2 sequences are LNHDA and SQIVND (reference sequence). This CDR3 is 15 amino acids long. The V end lost 6 bases, the J end lost 5 bases, and 18 bases lay between the germline ends.